These T cell receptor beta chains were read from a single sample in a study of T-cell reconstitution after alpha-beta-depleted transplantation in children. MiXCR, run by TCRdb on the PCR reads, gives a single entry per CDR3 protein. The sample records around 680,000 distinct CDR3 sequences, around a sixth being singletons. The specimen comprised PBMCs from the stem cell graft donor, sampled from the stem cell graft. These receptor sequences come from a human donor who donated a stem cell graft to a child with acute myeloid leukemia. CDR3s leave out the opening cysteine and the closing phenylalanine or tryptophan. The order of the fields is J gene, V gene, CDR3 length, CDR3 protein.

TRBJ1-2 | TRBV20-1 | 16 | SARDTRDRMKSNYGYT
TRBJ2-7 | TRBV12-3/TRBV12-4 | 12 | ASSFGDSAYEQY
TRBJ1-2 | TRBV5-1 | 13 | ASRPSLRGLDGYT
TRBJ2-3 | TRBV29-1 | 11 | SVDPSGTDTQY
TRBJ1-3 | TRBV20-1 | 12 | SARDAVSGNTIY
TRBJ2-3 | TRBV7-3 | 13 | ASSLTGTVTDTQY
TRBJ2-3 | TRBV7-9 | 9 | ASSLEDPQY
TRBJ1-2 | TRBV12-3/TRBV12-4 | 12 | ASSAPGQNYGYT
TRBJ2-5 | TRBV6-2/TRBV6-3 | 15 | ASSYPKIGTVGETQY
TRBJ2-5 | TRBV20-1 | 13 | SARDLPDSKETQY
TRBJ2-2 | TRBV7-2 | 11 | ASSLMLYAELF
TRBJ1-1 | TRBV11-1 | 16 | ASSLVKDHWSVNTEAF
TRBJ2-1 | TRBV10-3 | 12 | AISLGQTHNEQF
TRBJ2-1 | TRBV12-3/TRBV12-4 | 15 | ASSRPPQRGGDNEQF
TRBJ2-1 | TRBV20-1 | 12 | SAPGRDSYNEQF
TRBJ2-6 | TRBV7-2 | 13 | ASSLQLGGANVLT
TRBJ2-3 | TRBV4-3 | 15 | ASSQGSLAGWTDTQY
TRBJ2-5 | TRBV7-2 | 11 | ASRPQLGGSQY
TRBJ2-1 | TRBV7-2 | 11 | ASSGGGINEQF
TRBJ2-2 | TRBV5-1 | 12 | ASTFSGDTGELF
TRBJ2-2 | TRBV7-2 | 13 | ASSLVMGGTGELF
TRBJ1-4 | TRBV7-2 | 11 | ASSLQANEKLF
TRBJ2-1 | TRBV7-2 | 14 | ASSWTGAISYNEQF